This T cell receptor beta chain was retrieved from a study of identical twins. Findings and limits, study-wide: The study found weaker excess twin sharing in beta out-of-frame sequences. Whereas memory repertoires showed no such difference, abundant cord blood beta clonotypes carried fewer insertions.

CDR1 MNHEY and CDR2 SMNVEV come from the germline V gene (reference sequence). The germline V and J ends were trimmed by 1 base and 1 base, with 7 bases remaining between them. The CDR3 length is 14 residues. This clonotype was detected only a few times. What it binds is not known. Via MiXCR, TCRdb re-called the 5' RACE reads, giving one row per CDR3 protein. The sample consists of 300,000 to 350,000 distinct CDR3 sequences, about 12% of them appearing once. This sample also appeared in a second study, on yellow fever vaccine responses in identical twins.

The source is a woman younger than 35 in good health. V gene TRBV27 combines with J gene TRBJ1-1; D is uncertain. Sequenced material: CD8+ T cells sorted from blood. The CDR3, as DNA: TGTGCCAGCAGTTTATTTGAATCGAACACTGAAGCTTTCTTT. It specifies CASSLFESNTEAFF.